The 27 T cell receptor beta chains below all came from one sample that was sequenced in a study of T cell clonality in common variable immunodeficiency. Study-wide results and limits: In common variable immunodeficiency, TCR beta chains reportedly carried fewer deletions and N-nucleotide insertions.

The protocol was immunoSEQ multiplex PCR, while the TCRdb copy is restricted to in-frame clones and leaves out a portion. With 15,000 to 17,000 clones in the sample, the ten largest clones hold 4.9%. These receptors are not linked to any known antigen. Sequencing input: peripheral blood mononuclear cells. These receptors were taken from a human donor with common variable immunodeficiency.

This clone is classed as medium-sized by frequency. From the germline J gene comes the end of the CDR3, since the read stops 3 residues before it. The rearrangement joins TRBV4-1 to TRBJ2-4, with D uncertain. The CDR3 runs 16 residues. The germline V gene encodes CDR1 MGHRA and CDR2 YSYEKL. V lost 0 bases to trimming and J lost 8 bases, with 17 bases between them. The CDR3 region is CASSQDLGPRKHIQYF. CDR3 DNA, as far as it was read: TGCGCCAGCAGCCAAGATCTAGGCCCACGAAAACACATT.

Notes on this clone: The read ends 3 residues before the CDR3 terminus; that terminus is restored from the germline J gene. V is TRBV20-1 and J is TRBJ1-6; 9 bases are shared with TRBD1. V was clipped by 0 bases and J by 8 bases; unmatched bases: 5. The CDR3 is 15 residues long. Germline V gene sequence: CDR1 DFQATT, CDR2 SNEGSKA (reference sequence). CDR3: CSAREDRGGHSPLHF. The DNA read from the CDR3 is TGCAGTGCTAGAGAGGACAGGGGAGGACATTCACCC.

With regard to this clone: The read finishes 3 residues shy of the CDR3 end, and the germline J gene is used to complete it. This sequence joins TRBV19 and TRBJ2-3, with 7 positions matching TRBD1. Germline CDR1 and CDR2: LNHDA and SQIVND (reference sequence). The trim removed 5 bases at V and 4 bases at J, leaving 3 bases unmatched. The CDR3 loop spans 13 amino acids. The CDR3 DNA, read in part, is TGTGCCAGTAGTGATACAGGGGCAGATACG. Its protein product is CASSDTGADT. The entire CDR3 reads CASSDTGADTQYF.

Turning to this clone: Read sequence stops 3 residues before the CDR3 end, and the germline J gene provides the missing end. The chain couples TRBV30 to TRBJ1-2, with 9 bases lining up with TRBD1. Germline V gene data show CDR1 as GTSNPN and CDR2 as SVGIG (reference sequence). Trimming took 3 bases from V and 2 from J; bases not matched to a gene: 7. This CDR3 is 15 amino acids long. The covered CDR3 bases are TGTGCCTGGAGGCCGGGACAGGGAGGGAACTATGGC. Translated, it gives CAWRPGQGGNYG. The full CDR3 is CAWRPGQGGNYGYTF.

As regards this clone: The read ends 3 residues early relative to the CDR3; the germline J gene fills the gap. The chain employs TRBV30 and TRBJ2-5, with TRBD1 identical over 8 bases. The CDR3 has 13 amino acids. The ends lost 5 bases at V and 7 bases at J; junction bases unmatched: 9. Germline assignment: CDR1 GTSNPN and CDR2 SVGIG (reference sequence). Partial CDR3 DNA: TGTGCCTGGCGATCAGGGGGCTCGGTGACC. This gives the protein CAWRSGGSVT. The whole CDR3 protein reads CAWRSGGSVTQYF.

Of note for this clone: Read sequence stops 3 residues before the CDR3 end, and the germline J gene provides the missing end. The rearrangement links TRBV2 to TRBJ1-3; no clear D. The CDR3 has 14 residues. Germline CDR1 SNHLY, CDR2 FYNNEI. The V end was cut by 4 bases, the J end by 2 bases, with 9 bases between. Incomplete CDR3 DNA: TGTGCCAGCAGTGGGGCAGAAACTGGAAACACC. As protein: CASSGAETGNT. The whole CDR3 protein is CASSGAETGNTIYF.

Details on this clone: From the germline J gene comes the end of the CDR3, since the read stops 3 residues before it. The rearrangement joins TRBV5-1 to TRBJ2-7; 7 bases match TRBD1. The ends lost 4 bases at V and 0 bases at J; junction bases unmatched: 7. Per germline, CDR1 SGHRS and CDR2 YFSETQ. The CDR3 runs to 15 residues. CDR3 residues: CASSRGQASSYEQYF. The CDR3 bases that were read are TGCGCCAGCAGCCGCGGACAGGCAAGCTCCTACGAG.

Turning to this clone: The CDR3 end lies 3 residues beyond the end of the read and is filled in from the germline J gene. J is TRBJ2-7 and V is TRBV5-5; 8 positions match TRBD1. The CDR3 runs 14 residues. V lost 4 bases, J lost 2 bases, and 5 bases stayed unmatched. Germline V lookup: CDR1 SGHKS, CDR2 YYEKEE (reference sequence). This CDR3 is CASSHRGLAYEQYF. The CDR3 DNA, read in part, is TGTGCCAGCAGCCACAGGGGGTTGGCCTACGAG.

The covered CDR3 bases are TGTGCCAGTAGTATAGCAGGGTACCAAGAGACC. Protein product: CASSIAGYQET. The whole CDR3 sequence reads CASSIAGYQETQYF. The chain has TRBV19 and TRBJ2-5; D is possibly TRBD1 (5 bases). The DNA ends 3 residues before the CDR3 does, and the rest of the CDR3 is filled in from the germline J gene. This CDR3 is built from 14 residues. Germline lookup yields CDR1 LNHDA and CDR2 SQIVND (reference sequence). The V gene lost 1 base and the J gene lost 0 bases, with 6 bases spanning the gap. Using reference TRBV19 and TRBJ2-5 for the parts outside the CDR3, the full variable domain is DGGITQSPKYLFRKEGQNVTLSCEQNLNHDAMYWYRQDPGQGLRLIYYSQIVNDFQKGDIAEGYSVSREKKESFPLTVTSAQKNPTAFYLCASSIAGYQETQYFGPGTRLLVL.

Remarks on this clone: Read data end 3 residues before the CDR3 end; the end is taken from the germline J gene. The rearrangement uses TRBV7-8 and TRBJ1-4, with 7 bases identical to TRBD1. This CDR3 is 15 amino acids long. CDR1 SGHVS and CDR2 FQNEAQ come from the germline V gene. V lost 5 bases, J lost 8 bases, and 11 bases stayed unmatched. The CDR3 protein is CASSPRQGPGEKLFF. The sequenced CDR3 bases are TGTGCCAGCAGCCCACGACAGGGCCCCGGAGAAAAA.

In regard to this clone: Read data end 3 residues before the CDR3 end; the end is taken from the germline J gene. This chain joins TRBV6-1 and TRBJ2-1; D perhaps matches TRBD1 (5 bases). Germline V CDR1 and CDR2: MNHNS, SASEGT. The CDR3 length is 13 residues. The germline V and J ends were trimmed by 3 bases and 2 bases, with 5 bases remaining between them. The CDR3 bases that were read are TGTGCCAGCAGTGAGACAGCCTACAATGAG. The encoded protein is CASSETAYNE. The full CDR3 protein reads CASSETAYNEQFF.

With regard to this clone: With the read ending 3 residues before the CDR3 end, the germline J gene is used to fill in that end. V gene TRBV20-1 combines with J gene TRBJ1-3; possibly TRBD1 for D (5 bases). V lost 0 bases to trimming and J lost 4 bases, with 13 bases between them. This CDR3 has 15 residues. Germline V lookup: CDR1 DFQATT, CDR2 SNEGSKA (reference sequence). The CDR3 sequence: CSARDSGGMGNTIYF. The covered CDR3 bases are TGCAGTGCTAGAGATTCGGGGGGAATGGGAAACACC.

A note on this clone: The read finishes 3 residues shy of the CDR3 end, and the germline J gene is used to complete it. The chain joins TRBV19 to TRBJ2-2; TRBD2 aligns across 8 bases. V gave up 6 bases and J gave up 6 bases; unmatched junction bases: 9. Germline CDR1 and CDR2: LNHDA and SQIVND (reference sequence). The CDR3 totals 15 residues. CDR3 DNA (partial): TGTGCCAGTAGATCCCCCGGGGGGGGGCCCGGGGAG. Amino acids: CASRSPGGGPGE. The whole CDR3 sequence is CASRSPGGGPGELFF.

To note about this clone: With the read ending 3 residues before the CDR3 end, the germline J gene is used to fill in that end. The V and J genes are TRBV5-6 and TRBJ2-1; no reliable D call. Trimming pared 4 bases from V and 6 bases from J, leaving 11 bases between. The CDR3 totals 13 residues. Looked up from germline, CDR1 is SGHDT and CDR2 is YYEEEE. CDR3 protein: CASSPTHPNEQFF. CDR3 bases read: TGTGCCAGCAGCCCGACACACCCCAATGAG.

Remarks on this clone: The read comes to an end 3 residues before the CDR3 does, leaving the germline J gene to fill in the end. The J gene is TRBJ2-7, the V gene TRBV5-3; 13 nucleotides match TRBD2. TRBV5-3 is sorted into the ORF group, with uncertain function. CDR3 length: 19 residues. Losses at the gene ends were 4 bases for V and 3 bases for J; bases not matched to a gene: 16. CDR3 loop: CARSPFRTSGGLACYEQYF. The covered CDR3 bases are TGTGCCAGAAGCCCTTTCCGGACTAGCGGGGGCCTAGCTTGCTACGAG.

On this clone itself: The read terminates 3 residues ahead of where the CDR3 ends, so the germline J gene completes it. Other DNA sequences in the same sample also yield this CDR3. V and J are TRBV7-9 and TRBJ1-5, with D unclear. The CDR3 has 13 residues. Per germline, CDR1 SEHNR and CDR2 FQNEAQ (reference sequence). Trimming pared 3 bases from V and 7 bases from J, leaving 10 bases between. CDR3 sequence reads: CASSLEGGQPQHF. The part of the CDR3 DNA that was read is TGTGCCAGCAGCTTGGAGGGTGGGCAGCCC.

The covered CDR3 bases are TGTGCCAGCAGCTTCGCCCGGGGGGACGAG. This gives the protein CASSFARGDE. The entire CDR3 sequence reads CASSFARGDEQYF. This chain uses TRBV7-2 with TRBJ2-7; TRBD2 agrees at 7 bases. The read stops 3 residues short of the end of the CDR3; the missing end is completed from the germline J gene. J was trimmed by 5 bases and V by 3 bases; bases with no gene match: 4. CDR3 size: 13 residues. CDR1 is SGHTA, CDR2 FQGNSA, per germline.

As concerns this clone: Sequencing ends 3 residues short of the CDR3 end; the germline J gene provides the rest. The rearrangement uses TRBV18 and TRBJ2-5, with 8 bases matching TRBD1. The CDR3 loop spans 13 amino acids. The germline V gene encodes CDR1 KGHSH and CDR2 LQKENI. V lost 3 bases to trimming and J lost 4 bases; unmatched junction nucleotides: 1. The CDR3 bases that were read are TGTGCCAGCTCACCGGGACAGGCAGAGACC. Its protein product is CASSPGQAET. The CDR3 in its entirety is CASSPGQAETQYF. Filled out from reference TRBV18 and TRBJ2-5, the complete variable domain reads NAGVMQNPRHLVRRRGQEARLRCSPMKGHSHVYWYRQLPEEGLKFMVYLQKENIIDESGMPKERFSAEFPKEGPSILRIQQVVRGDSAAYFCASSPGQAETQYFGPGTRLLVL.

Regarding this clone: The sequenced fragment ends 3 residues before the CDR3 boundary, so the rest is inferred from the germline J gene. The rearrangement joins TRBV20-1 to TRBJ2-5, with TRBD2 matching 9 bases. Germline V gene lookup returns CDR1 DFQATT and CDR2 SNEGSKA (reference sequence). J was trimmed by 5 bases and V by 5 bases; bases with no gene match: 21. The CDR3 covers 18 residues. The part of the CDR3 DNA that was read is TGCAGTGCTGGCCCCCCGGAGTGGGGTAGCGGGAGTCTGGAGACC. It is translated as CSAGPPEWGSGSLET. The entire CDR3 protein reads CSAGPPEWGSGSLETQYF.

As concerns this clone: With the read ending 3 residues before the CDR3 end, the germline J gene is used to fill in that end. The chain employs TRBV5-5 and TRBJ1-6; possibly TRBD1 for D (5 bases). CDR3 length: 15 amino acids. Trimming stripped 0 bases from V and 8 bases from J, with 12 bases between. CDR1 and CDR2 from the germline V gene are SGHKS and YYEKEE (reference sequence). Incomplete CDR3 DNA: TGTGCCAGCAGCTTGGAGGGGCAGGATGATTCACCC. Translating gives CASSLEGQDDSP. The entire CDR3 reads CASSLEGQDDSPLHF.

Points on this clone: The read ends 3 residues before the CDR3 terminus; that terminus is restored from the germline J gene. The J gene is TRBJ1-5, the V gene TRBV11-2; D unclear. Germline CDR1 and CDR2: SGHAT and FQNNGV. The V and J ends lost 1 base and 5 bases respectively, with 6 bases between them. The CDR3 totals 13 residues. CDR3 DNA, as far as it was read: TGTGCCAGCAGCTTAGGGCAGGATCAGCCC. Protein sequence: CASSLGQDQP. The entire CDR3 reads CASSLGQDQPQHF.

The CDR3 sequence: CSARDGLAGFSSYEQYF. CDR3 DNA, as far as it was read: TGCAGTGCTAGAGATGGACTAGCGGGTTTCAGCTCCTACGAG. This chain links TRBV20-1 with TRBJ2-7, with 11 nucleotides matching TRBD2. The observed sequence ends 3 residues before the CDR3 terminus, with the missing tail filled in from the germline J gene. CDR3 length: 17 residues. V shed 0 bases and J 0 bases; nucleotides not matched to a gene: 7. The germline CDR1 and CDR2 sequences are DFQATT and SNEGSKA (reference sequence).

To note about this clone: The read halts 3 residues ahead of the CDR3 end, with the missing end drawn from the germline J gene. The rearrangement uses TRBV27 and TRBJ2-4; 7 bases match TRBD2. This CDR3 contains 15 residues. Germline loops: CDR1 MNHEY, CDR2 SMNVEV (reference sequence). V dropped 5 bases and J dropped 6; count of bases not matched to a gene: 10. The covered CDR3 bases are TGTGCCAGCAGTCCCTTGGTAGAGCGGGGAAACATT. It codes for CASSPLVERGNI. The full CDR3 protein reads CASSPLVERGNIQYF.

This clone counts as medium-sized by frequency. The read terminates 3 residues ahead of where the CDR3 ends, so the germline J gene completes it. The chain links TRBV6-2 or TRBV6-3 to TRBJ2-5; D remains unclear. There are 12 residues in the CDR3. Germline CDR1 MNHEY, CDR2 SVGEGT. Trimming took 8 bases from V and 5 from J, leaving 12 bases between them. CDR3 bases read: TGTGCCAGCGCCTACCCTCGGGAGACC. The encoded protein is CASAYPRET. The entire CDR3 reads CASAYPRETQYF.

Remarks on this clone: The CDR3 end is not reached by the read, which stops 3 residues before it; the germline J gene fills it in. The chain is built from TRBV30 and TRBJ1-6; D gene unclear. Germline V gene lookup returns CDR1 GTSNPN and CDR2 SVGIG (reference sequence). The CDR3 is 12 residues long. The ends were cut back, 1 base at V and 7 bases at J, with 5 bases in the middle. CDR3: CAWSGGNSPLHF. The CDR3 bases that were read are TGTGCCTGGAGTGGCGGAAATTCACCC.

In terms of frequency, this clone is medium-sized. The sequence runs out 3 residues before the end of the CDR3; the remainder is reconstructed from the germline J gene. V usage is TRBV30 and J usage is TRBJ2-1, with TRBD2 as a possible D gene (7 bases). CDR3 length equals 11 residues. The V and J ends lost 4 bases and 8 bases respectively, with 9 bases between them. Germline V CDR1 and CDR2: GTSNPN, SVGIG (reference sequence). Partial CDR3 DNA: TGTGCCTGGACGGGGGGCGATGAG. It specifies CAWTGGDE. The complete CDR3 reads CAWTGGDEQFF.

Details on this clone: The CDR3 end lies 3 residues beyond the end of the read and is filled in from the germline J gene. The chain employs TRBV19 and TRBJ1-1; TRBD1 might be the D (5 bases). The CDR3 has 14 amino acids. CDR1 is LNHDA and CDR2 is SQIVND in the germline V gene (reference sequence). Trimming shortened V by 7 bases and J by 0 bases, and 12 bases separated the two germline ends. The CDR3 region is CASTPGLVNTEAFF. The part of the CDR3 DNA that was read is TGTGCCAGTACCCCGGGACTGGTGAACACTGAA.